These T cell receptor beta chains were read from a single sample in a study of cytomegalovirus exposure and HLA in healthy donors. Clones were sequenced by immunoSEQ multiplex PCR, and TCRdb holds only the in-frame ones, with some missing. In the table there are some 150,000 clones, roughly four fifths of which are singletons. The material sequenced was PBMCs. The receptor source for this set is a female donor in good health and CMV-seronegative. The CDR3 runs from the conserved cysteine through the conserved F or W. Fields, in order: clone size, J gene, D gene, V gene, CDR3 DNA, CDR3 protein. The D gene is left open where the match is weak. Expanded clones are given a class, and other clones once, few, many or no size at all.

abundance: few
j_gene: TRBJ1-1
d_gene: TRBD1
v_gene: TRBV19
CDR3nt: TGTGCCAGTAGTCCGTCACGACAGGGAACGGGAGAAGCTTTCTTT
CDR3aa: CASSPSRQGTGEAFF

abundance: .
j_gene: TRBJ2-1
d_gene: .
v_gene: TRBV6-1
CDR3nt: TGTGCCAGCAGTGCCGACAAATACATTTCCAATGAGCAGCTCTTC
CDR3aa: CASSADKYISNEQLF

abundance: once
j_gene: TRBJ2-2
d_gene: .
v_gene: TRBV21-1
CDR3nt: TGTGCCAGCAGCAAACGAGGACTAGCGGGGGGACCGAACACCGGGGAGCTGTTTTTT
CDR3aa: CASSKRGLAGGPNTGELFF

abundance: .
j_gene: TRBJ1-5
d_gene: .
v_gene: TRBV6-1
CDR3nt: TGTGCCAGCAGACAGGGTTTGGAAAATCAGCCCCAGCATTTT
CDR3aa: CASRQGLENQPQHF

abundance: .
j_gene: TRBJ1-2
d_gene: TRBD1
v_gene: TRBV7-9
CDR3nt: TGTGCCAGCAGCGAAAAGACAGGGGTGAACACCTATGGCTACACCTTC
CDR3aa: CASSEKTGVNTYGYTF

abundance: .
j_gene: TRBJ2-7
d_gene: .
v_gene: TRBV29-1
CDR3nt: TGCAGCGTCGCCCTTGACTATCGGTCCTACGAGCAGTACTTC
CDR3aa: CSVALDYRSYEQYF

abundance: .
j_gene: TRBJ1-1
d_gene: .
v_gene: TRBV25-1
CDR3nt: TGTGCCAGCAGGGGGACGGGGGGAAGCACTGAAGCTTTCTTT
CDR3aa: CASRGTGGSTEAFF

abundance: few
j_gene: TRBJ2-1
d_gene: TRBD2
v_gene: TRBV5-1
CDR3nt: TGCGCCAGCAGCTTGGAACCTCGGGGGGGCTCGATTCGTGAGCAGTTCTTC
CDR3aa: CASSLEPRGGSIREQFF

abundance: .
j_gene: TRBJ1-5
d_gene: .
v_gene: TRBV6-6
CDR3nt: TGTGCCAGCAGCCGAGATCAGCCCCAGCATTTT
CDR3aa: CASSRDQPQHF

abundance: .
j_gene: TRBJ1-2
d_gene: .
v_gene: TRBV27
CDR3nt: TGTGCCAGCAGTTCGACACCTTCGGTGTGGGGCTACACCTTC
CDR3aa: CASSSTPSVWGYTF

abundance: .
j_gene: TRBJ2-7
d_gene: TRBD1
v_gene: TRBV5-4
CDR3nt: TGTGCCAGCAGCCCGAGACAGGGAATCACCTACGAGCAGTACTTC
CDR3aa: CASSPRQGITYEQYF

abundance: .
j_gene: TRBJ2-5
d_gene: TRBD1
v_gene: TRBV13
CDR3nt: TGTGCCAGCAGCTCACAGGGGGCGGAGACCCAGTACTTC
CDR3aa: CASSSQGAETQYF

abundance: .
j_gene: TRBJ2-7
d_gene: .
v_gene: TRBV21-1
CDR3nt: TGTGCCAGCAGCGCCGAAGGGCCCCGGTGGCTAGCGGGGGGAAGCGAGCAGTACTTC
CDR3aa: CASSAEGPRWLAGGSEQYF

abundance: .
j_gene: TRBJ1-6
d_gene: .
v_gene: TRBV19
CDR3nt: TGTGCCAGTAGTTTTAGACCCGGGACACCCAATTCACCCCTCCACTTT
CDR3aa: CASSFRPGTPNSPLHF

abundance: .
j_gene: TRBJ1-4
d_gene: TRBD1
v_gene: TRBV18
CDR3nt: TGTGCCAGCTCACCGGGACAGAGTGCGGTCGGGGAAAAACTGTTTTTT
CDR3aa: CASSPGQSAVGEKLFF

abundance: few
j_gene: TRBJ1-2
d_gene: .
v_gene: TRBV7-9
CDR3nt: TGTGCCAGCAGCCGAAATAAGCGTAACTACACCTTC
CDR3aa: CASSRNKRNYTF

abundance: few
j_gene: TRBJ1-1
d_gene: .
v_gene: TRBV19
CDR3nt: TGTGCCAGTAGTATCTACCTGGCGGATGTCATGAACACTGAAGCTTTCTTT
CDR3aa: CASSIYLADVMNTEAFF

abundance: few
j_gene: TRBJ1-5
d_gene: .
v_gene: TRBV2
CDR3nt: TGTGCCAGCAGTGAAGGGGAGGTTCCCCAGCATTTT
CDR3aa: CASSEGEVPQHF

abundance: .
j_gene: TRBJ2-3
d_gene: .
v_gene: TRBV7-9
CDR3nt: TGTGCCAGCAGCCAGGGTGCGTGGAGCGCAGATACGCAGTATTTT
CDR3aa: CASSQGAWSADTQYF

abundance: .
j_gene: TRBJ1-1
d_gene: .
v_gene: TRBV2
CDR3nt: TGTGCCAGCAGTGAAGCAGTCCCCCGAGGGTACACTGAAGCTTTCTTT
CDR3aa: CASSEAVPRGYTEAFF

abundance: .
j_gene: TRBJ2-7
d_gene: TRBD1
v_gene: TRBV5-1
CDR3nt: TGCGCCAGCAGCGGAACAGGGGTGGCCTACGAGCAGTACTTC
CDR3aa: CASSGTGVAYEQYF

abundance: .
j_gene: TRBJ2-5
d_gene: TRBD1
v_gene: TRBV5-1
CDR3nt: TGCGCCAGCAGCCCGGGACAGGGGGCGGTTGAGACCCAGTACTTC
CDR3aa: CASSPGQGAVETQYF

abundance: .
j_gene: TRBJ1-2
d_gene: TRBD1
v_gene: TRBV11-1
CDR3nt: TGTGCCAGCAGCTCAGACCTCTATCCCGGGACAGGGACCTATGGCTACACCTTC
CDR3aa: CASSSDLYPGTGTYGYTF

abundance: once
j_gene: TRBJ2-7
d_gene: TRBD1
v_gene: TRBV28
CDR3nt: TGTGCCAGCAGTACCGACCGGGACAGGGTTCTCATCGAGCAGTACTTC
CDR3aa: CASSTDRDRVLIEQYF

abundance: .
j_gene: TRBJ1-3
d_gene: TRBD1
v_gene: TRBV2
CDR3nt: TGTGCCAGCAGGGCGGGACAGGGATCTGGAAACACCATATATTTT
CDR3aa: CASRAGQGSGNTIYF

abundance: few
j_gene: TRBJ1-2
d_gene: .
v_gene: TRBV5-6
CDR3nt: TGTGCCAGCAGCGCTCAGGGTATGGTTGGCTATGGCTACACCTTC
CDR3aa: CASSAQGMVGYGYTF

abundance: .
j_gene: TRBJ2-6
d_gene: .
v_gene: TRBV5-1
CDR3nt: TGCGCCAGCAGCTTGGACCCTTTTCCGGGAGTACAAGGTCCCTCTGGGGCCAACGTCCTGACTTTC
CDR3aa: CASSLDPFPGVQGPSGANVLTF

abundance: .
j_gene: TRBJ2-5
d_gene: TRBD1
v_gene: TRBV7-9
CDR3nt: TGTGCCAGCAGCCCCCGAGTGGACAGGTTCGAGGCCCAGTACTTC
CDR3aa: CASSPRVDRFEAQYF

abundance: .
j_gene: TRBJ2-5
d_gene: TRBD1
v_gene: TRBV28
CDR3nt: TGTGCCAGCAGTTCCGGACAGGGAAGATGGGAGCAGTACTTC
CDR3aa: CASSSGQGRWEQYF

abundance: .
j_gene: TRBJ2-2
d_gene: .
v_gene: TRBV5-6
CDR3nt: TGTGCCAGCAGCCACCGAGGGCCAGACACCGGGGAGCTGTTTTTT
CDR3aa: CASSHRGPDTGELFF

abundance: .
j_gene: TRBJ1-5
d_gene: .
v_gene: TRBV5-6
CDR3nt: TGTGCCAGCAGCTCGCGTGGAGGGTGGAGCAATCAGCCCCAGCATTTT
CDR3aa: CASSSRGGWSNQPQHF

abundance: .
j_gene: TRBJ1-1
d_gene: .
v_gene: TRBV15
CDR3nt: TGTGCCACCAGCAGAGTCCTAACCACTGAAGCTTTCTTT
CDR3aa: CATSRVLTTEAFF

abundance: .
j_gene: TRBJ1-4
d_gene: .
v_gene: TRBV19
CDR3nt: TGTGCCAGTAGTATAGGGTGGACAAGTGATGAAAAACTGTTTTTT
CDR3aa: CASSIGWTSDEKLFF

abundance: .
j_gene: TRBJ1-5
d_gene: .
v_gene: TRBV6-5
CDR3nt: TGTGCCAGCAGTTACTCGATGGCAGGGCTAAGTCAGCCCCAGCATTTT
CDR3aa: CASSYSMAGLSQPQHF

abundance: .
j_gene: TRBJ2-6
d_gene: .
v_gene: TRBV7-3
CDR3nt: TGTGCCAGCAGCTTAGGGCAGGGAAACTCTGGGGCCAACGTCCTGACTTTC
CDR3aa: CASSLGQGNSGANVLTF

abundance: .
j_gene: TRBJ2-7
d_gene: .
v_gene: TRBV15
CDR3nt: TGTGCCACCAGCAGAGAAGTCGGGATTTACGAGCAGTACTTC
CDR3aa: CATSREVGIYEQYF

abundance: .
j_gene: TRBJ2-1
d_gene: .
v_gene: TRBV11-3
CDR3nt: TGTGCCAGCAGCTCTAAGAAGGGAGACGGACTATACAATGAGCAGTTCTTC
CDR3aa: CASSSKKGDGLYNEQFF

abundance: .
j_gene: TRBJ2-2
d_gene: .
v_gene: TRBV5-6
CDR3nt: TGTGCCAGTAGGTTCGGACAGCGGGGGGAGCTGTTTTTT
CDR3aa: CASRFGQRGELFF

abundance: .
j_gene: TRBJ2-2
d_gene: .
v_gene: TRBV11-3
CDR3nt: TGTGCCAGCAGCCCCAGACAGACCACCGGGGAGCTGTTTTTT
CDR3aa: CASSPRQTTGELFF

abundance: .
j_gene: TRBJ2-7
d_gene: .
v_gene: TRBV6-5
CDR3nt: TGTGCCAGCAGTTACTCGAGCCAAAGCTCCTACGAGCAGTACTTC
CDR3aa: CASSYSSQSSYEQYF

abundance: .
j_gene: TRBJ1-5
d_gene: TRBD1
v_gene: TRBV28
CDR3nt: TGTGCCAGCAGTCCACCATCAGGGGGCTGGGGGGCGGATCAGCCCCAGCATTTT
CDR3aa: CASSPPSGGWGADQPQHF

abundance: .
j_gene: TRBJ1-1
d_gene: TRBD1
v_gene: TRBV18
CDR3nt: TGTGCCAGCTCACGCCGGGACAGGGCGAACACTGAAGCTTTCTTT
CDR3aa: CASSRRDRANTEAFF